The 31 T cell receptor beta chains below come from one sample, sequenced in a study of blood T cell repertoires in COVID-19. Measured with immunoSEQ multiplex PCR; TCRdb has only the in-frame clones, and not every one. Among around 150,000 clones listed, roughly 90% were seen once. The specimen sequenced was peripheral blood. The source is a man in his sixties with active or convalescent COVID-19.

The V gene is TRBV29-1, the J gene TRBJ1-2; D gene uncertain. V was clipped by 8 bases and J by 2 bases, with 15 bases between them. Germline V lookup: CDR1 SQVTM, CDR2 ANQGSEA. The CDR3 extends over 13 amino acids. CDR3 coding DNA: TGCAGCAGCGGGGAGGGCAGAAACTATGGCTACACCTTC. Encoded protein: CSSGEGRNYGYTF.

The chain uses TRBV2 and TRBJ2-1, with a possible D match to TRBD1 (6 bases). The CDR3 has 15 amino acids. From germline, CDR1 is SNHLY and CDR2 FYNNEI. V was pared by 6 bases and J by 0 bases, with 12 bases between. CDR3 DNA sequence: TGTGCCAGCAGGTATACAGGGAGCTCCTACAATGAGCAGTTCTTC. This encodes CASRYTGSSYNEQFF. Variable domain in full (rest from reference TRBV2 and TRBJ2-1): EPEVTQTPSHQVTQMGQEVILRCVPISNHLYFYWYRQILGQKVEFLVSFYNNEISEKSEIFDDQFSVERPDGSNFTLKIRSTKLEDSAMYFCASRYTGSSYNEQFFGPGTRLTVL.

The genes are TRBV2 and TRBJ1-1; D uncertain. This CDR3 is built from 16 residues. CDR1 SNHLY and CDR2 FYNNEI come from the germline V gene. V shed 4 bases and J shed 6 bases, with 21 bases lying between them. The CDR3 here is CASSATDPNTGSEAFF. The CDR3 nucleotides read TGTGCCAGCAGTGCCACTGACCCGAATACGGGGTCTGAAGCTTTCTTT.

The J gene is TRBJ1-5, the V gene TRBV24-1; TRBD1 aligns across 7 bases. The V segment lost 4 bases and the J segment 3 bases; nucleotides outside the gene matches: 8. This CDR3 contains 16 residues. Germline V lookup: CDR1 KGHDR, CDR2 SFDVKD. The chain's CDR3 is CATSDYDRAYNQPQHF. The DNA of the CDR3 is TGTGCCACCAGTGACTATGACAGGGCCTACAATCAGCCCCAGCATTTT.

The rearrangement links TRBV6-1 to TRBJ2-7, with 11 bases lining up with TRBD2. The CDR3 extends over 15 amino acids. Germline V gives CDR1 MNHNS, CDR2 SASEGT. V shed 1 base, J shed 4 bases, and the junction held 3 bases outside the gene matches. CDR3 DNA: TGTGCCAGCAGTGAAGAGGCTAGCGGGAGGTACGAGCAGTACTTC. Translation gives CASSEEASGRYEQYF.

The chain recombines TRBV6-5 with TRBJ1-2, with 9 bases matching TRBD1. Germline CDR1 MNHEY, CDR2 SVGAGI. J gave up 4 bases and V 1 base, and 4 bases lay outside the gene matches. This CDR3 comprises 15 residues. CDR3 loop: CASSYLGQGVYGYTF. The CDR3 region has the DNA TGTGCCAGCAGTTACTTGGGACAGGGAGTCTATGGCTACACCTTC.

V is TRBV6-6 and J is TRBJ2-7; no reliable D call. Germline CDR1 reads MNHNY; CDR2 reads SVGAGI (reference sequence). Trimming removed 5 bases from V and 0 bases from J, with 5 bases in between. The CDR3 covers 12 residues. CDR3 sequence: CASSPSSYEQYF. CDR3 bases: TGTGCCAGCAGTCCCAGCTCCTACGAGCAGTACTTC.

The rearrangement uses TRBV6-6 and TRBJ1-5; a weak D match, TRBD1 (5 bases). The CDR3 runs 16 residues. Trimming left V 4 bases short and J 2 bases short, with 15 bases between. Germline V gene data show CDR1 as MNHNY and CDR2 as SVGAGI (reference sequence). CDR3 DNA: TGTGCCAGCAGTTTTGGGGGGGTGGGCGGCAATCAGCCCCAGCATTTT. This sequence encodes CASSFGGVGGNQPQHF.

V usage is TRBV30 and J usage is TRBJ1-1; D gene unclear. Deletions cut 5 bases from V and 8 bases from J, with 12 bases between. This CDR3 region has 11 residues. Germline values: CDR1 GTSNPN, CDR2 SVGIG (reference sequence). The chain's CDR3 is CAWRLFSEAFF. CDR3 sequence (DNA): TGTGCCTGGCGACTGTTTTCCGAAGCTTTCTTT.

The genes are TRBV27 and TRBJ1-1; TRBD1 aligns across 8 bases. From germline, CDR1 is MNHEY and CDR2 SMNVEV (reference sequence). The trim removed 2 bases at V and 2 bases at J, leaving 13 bases unmatched. There are 18 residues in the CDR3. The CDR3 sequence is CASSLKFRRAGGNTEAFF. CDR3 DNA: TGTGCCAGCAGTTTAAAGTTTCGTCGGGCAGGGGGCAACACTGAAGCTTTCTTT.

The chain recombines TRBV5-5 with TRBJ1-2; 7 positions match TRBD1. The CDR3 loop spans 14 amino acids. V shed 1 base and J 4 bases; nucleotides not matched to a gene: 4. Per germline, CDR1 SGHKS and CDR2 YYEKEE (reference sequence). The CDR3, as DNA: TGTGCCAGCAGCTTGAGGGGGGACAGCTATGGCTACACCTTC. Its protein product is CASSLRGDSYGYTF. The full variable domain, in which reference TRBV5-5 and TRBJ1-2 provide the parts outside the CDR3, is DAGVTQSPTHLIKTRGQQVTLRCSPISGHKSVSWYQQVLGQGPQFIFQYYEKEERGRGNFPDRFSARQFPNYSSELNVNALLLGDSALYLCASSLRGDSYGYTFGSGTRLTVV.

This chain joins TRBV5-4 and TRBJ2-5; perhaps TRBD2 as D (7 bases). Germline values: CDR1 SGHNT, CDR2 YYREEE (reference sequence). CDR3 length equals 14 residues. V shed 2 bases and J shed 1 base, with 9 bases lying between them. Written as DNA, the CDR3 is TGTGCCAGCAGCTTAGGGGGGGCCCAAGAGACCCAGTACTTC. The encoded protein is CASSLGGAQETQYF.

The rearrangement joins TRBV3-1 (or the pseudogene TRBV3-2) to TRBJ2-5; D is uncertain. The CDR3 sequence is 14 residues long. Trimming took off 4 bases at V and 2 bases at J, with 11 bases between the two ends. Germline lookup yields CDR1 LGHDT and CDR2 YNNKEL (reference sequence). Written as DNA, the CDR3 is TGTGCCAGCAGCCGCCAGGCTACTCAAGAGACCCAGTACTTC. Its protein is CASSRQATQETQYF.

This chain links TRBV20-1 with TRBJ2-5, with D uncertain. The V end lost 3 bases, the J end lost 5 bases, and 7 bases lay between the germline ends. CDR1 DFQATT and CDR2 SNEGSKA come from the germline V gene (reference sequence). The CDR3 spans 11 residues. CDR3 residues: CSASSQETQYF. CDR3 nucleotide sequence: TGCAGTGCTAGCTCCCAGGAGACCCAGTACTTC.

This clone was seen a few times. The V and J genes are TRBV6-5 and TRBJ1-3, with D possibly TRBD1 on 6 matching bases. The V end lost 8 bases, the J end lost 1 base, and 15 bases lay between the germline ends. Germline values: CDR1 MNHEY, CDR2 SVGAGI. The CDR3 runs 15 residues. The CDR3 reads CASQQTGLSGNTIYF. The CDR3 region has the DNA TGTGCCAGCCAGCAAACAGGGCTTTCTGGAAACACCATATATTTT.

This clone was observed a few times. The gene calls are TRBV19 and TRBJ1-1, with D possibly TRBD1 on 6 matching bases. The CDR3 length is 11 residues. CDR1 and CDR2 from the germline V gene are LNHDA and SQIVND (reference sequence). V was clipped by 8 bases and J by 10 bases, with 14 bases between them. The CDR3 protein is CASLTGFRAFF. CDR3 in DNA: TGTGCCAGTCTCACAGGGTTTCGAGCTTTCTTT.

This clone showed up just once. V and J are TRBV3-1 (or the pseudogene TRBV3-2) and TRBJ2-2; D might be TRBD1 (5 bases). V lost 2 bases and J 4 bases, leaving 11 bases between the germline ends. Germline V gene data show CDR1 as LGHDT and CDR2 as YNNKEL (reference sequence). The CDR3 contains 15 residues. The CDR3 is CASSQRGQGTGELFF. The CDR3 bases are TGTGCCAGCAGCCAAAGGGGCCAGGGCACCGGGGAGCTGTTTTTT.

The V call is TRBV4-1, the J call TRBJ1-1, with D unresolved. The CDR3 runs 16 residues. Trimming cost V 4 bases and J 0 bases, with 15 bases left between them. Germline V lookup: CDR1 MGHRA, CDR2 YSYEKL. Here the CDR3 DNA reads TGCGCCAGCAGCCTATACGGGCCCGGGGTGAACACTGAAGCTTTCTTT. Amino acid sequence: CASSLYGPGVNTEAFF.

The chain combines TRBV7-2 with TRBJ2-1; 9 bases are shared with TRBD2. V gave up 0 bases and J gave up 6 bases; unmatched junction bases: 6. The CDR3 runs 16 residues. CDR1 and CDR2 (germline): SGHTA, FQGNSA. CDR3 nucleotide sequence: TGTGCCAGCAGCTTAGCGGCGCGGGGGGGCCGCAATGAGCAGTTCTTC. This codes for CASSLAARGGRNEQFF.

The rearrangement links TRBV11-2 to TRBJ1-2; D ambiguous. Looked up from germline, CDR1 is SGHAT and CDR2 is FQNNGV. This CDR3 has 15 residues. Trimming stripped 0 bases from V and 4 bases from J, with 12 bases between. The CDR3 DNA reads TGTGCCAGCAGCTTAGACGTCAGGTCTTCCTATGGCTACACCTTC. It encodes CASSLDVRSSYGYTF.

The chain recombines TRBV10-3 with TRBJ1-4, with 7 positions matching TRBD1. After removal of 7 bases from V and 5 bases from J, the junction contained 7 bases not matched to a gene. Germline values: CDR1 ENHRY, CDR2 SYGVKD. The CDR3 is 14 amino acids. The CDR3 loop is CAIKGTAVNEKLFF. DNA for the CDR3: TGTGCCATCAAGGGGACAGCAGTAAATGAAAAACTGTTTTTT.

The genes are TRBV27 and TRBJ2-2; maybe TRBD2 (5 bases). The CDR3 loop spans 15 amino acids. V was clipped by 3 bases and J by 5 bases, with 13 bases between them. CDR1 and CDR2 (germline): MNHEY, SMNVEV (reference sequence). The CDR3 DNA sequence: TGTGCCAGCAGTTTGAGACCGACGGGGACCGGGGAGCTGTTTTTT. Its protein is CASSLRPTGTGELFF.

This chain links TRBV6-2 or TRBV6-3 with TRBJ2-3, with 9 bases fitting TRBD2. This CDR3 is 15 amino acids long. V gave up 5 bases and J gave up 1 base; unmatched junction bases: 4. CDR1 MNHEY and CDR2 SVGEGT come from the germline V gene. DNA for the CDR3: TGTGCCAGCAGTGTTTTAGCGGGAGGCACAGATACGCAGTATTTT. Protein: CASSVLAGGTDTQYF.

V gene TRBV5-1 combines with J gene TRBJ2-1; D is ambiguous. V was shortened by 7 bases and J by 0 bases, with 8 bases between the two germline ends. The CDR3 runs to 13 residues. Germline assignment: CDR1 SGHRS and CDR2 YFSETQ. The chain's CDR3 is CASPKHSYNEQFF. For the CDR3, the DNA is TGCGCCAGCCCAAAACACTCCTACAATGAGCAGTTCTTC.

The chain employs TRBV5-1 and TRBJ1-1, with 10 bases that match TRBD1. V gave up 0 bases and J gave up 6 bases; unmatched junction bases: 8. This CDR3 is built from 16 residues. CDR1 is SGHRS and CDR2 is YFSETQ in the germline V gene. CDR3 DNA sequence: TGCGCCAGCAGCTTGGTAGGACAGGGGGAAAGCTCTGAAGCTTTCTTT. This gives the protein CASSLVGQGESSEAFF.

This rearrangement joins TRBV12-5 to TRBJ1-2; 7 nucleotides align to TRBD1. The germline V gene has CDR1 LGHNT and CDR2 FRNRAP. The CDR3 totals 14 residues. The ends lost 3 bases at V and 4 bases at J; junction bases unmatched: 5. Here the CDR3 DNA reads TGTGCTAGTGGTTTCCAGGGGGAGCTCTATGGCTACACCTTC. Its translation: CASGFQGELYGYTF.

The gene calls are TRBV10-1 and TRBJ2-5, with D possibly matching TRBD2 (6 bases). V was clipped by 0 bases and J by 7 bases, with 6 bases between them. The CDR3 covers 12 residues. Germline CDR1 reads WNHNN; CDR2 reads SYGVQD (reference sequence). Here the CDR3 DNA reads TGCGCCAGCAGTGAGTCCGGGGGGACCCAGTACTTC. Residues: CASSESGGTQYF.

CDR3 residues: CASSLQGFDTEAFF. The DNA of the CDR3 is TGTGCCAGCAGCCTACAGGGTTTCGACACTGAAGCTTTCTTT. The rearrangement links TRBV4-2 to TRBJ1-1; TRBD1 might be the D (6 bases). Germline CDR1 reads LGHNA; CDR2 reads YNFKEQ. The CDR3 spans 14 residues. V lost 4 bases and J 3 bases, leaving 12 bases between the germline ends.

The chain combines TRBV14 with TRBJ2-7, with TRBD1 identical over 10 bases. The trim removed 0 bases at V and 2 bases at J, leaving 7 bases unmatched. The CDR3 is made up of 17 amino acids. Germline CDR1 and CDR2: SGHDN and FVKESK. In DNA, the CDR3 is TGTGCCAGCAGCCAAGATCGGGGGACAGGGGTCCCCTACGAGCAGTACTTC. Amino acid sequence: CASSQDRGTGVPYEQYF. The entire variable domain, with the rest obtained from reference TRBV14 and TRBJ2-7, is as follows: EAGVTQFPSHSVIEKGQTVTLRCDPISGHDNLYWYRRVMGKEIKFLLHFVKESKQDESGMPNNRFLAERTGGTYSTLKVQPAELEDSGVYFCASSQDRGTGVPYEQYFGPGTRLTVT.

The V gene is TRBV7-9, the J gene TRBJ2-1; no firm D call. V lost 1 base to trimming and J lost 6 bases, with 10 bases between them. The CDR3 has 14 residues. CDR1 is SEHNR, CDR2 FQNEAQ, per germline (reference sequence). CDR3 loop: CASSLEVSINEQFF. Written as DNA, the CDR3 is TGTGCCAGCAGCTTAGAAGTCAGTATCAATGAGCAGTTCTTC.

The chain has TRBV19 and TRBJ1-6, with D maybe TRBD1 (5 bases). Germline V gene sequence: CDR1 LNHDA, CDR2 SQIVND (reference sequence). V lost 2 bases, J lost 1 base, and 18 bases lay in between. The CDR3 totals 19 residues. The DNA of the CDR3 is TGTGCCAGTAGTATATCCACCCCGGCAGGGTATTCCTATAATTCACCCCTCCACTTT. Residues: CASSISTPAGYSYNSPLHF.